Listed below are T cell receptor beta chains from one sample, sequenced in a study of T cell changes during pregnancy in multiple sclerosis. Produced via immunoSEQ multiplex PCR; TCRdb's table is partial and in-frame only. The table includes 76,000 or so clones, 90% to 95% detected once. Sequenced material: peripheral blood, taken in the second trimester of pregnancy. Receptor source: a female donor in good health, enrolled as a control in a pregnancy study. The CDR3 runs from the conserved cysteine through the conserved F or W. The D gene is left open where the match is weak. Clone size is given for some rows only: seen once, a few or many times, or a class if the clone is expanded.

j_gene,v_gene,abundance,d_gene,CDR3nt,CDR3aa
TRBJ2-1,TRBV4-2,-,TRBD2,TGTGCCAGCAGCCAAGATCACAGGGCCGGGACTAGCGGGGGGGGGACTTACAATGAGCAGTTCTTC,CASSQDHRAGTSGGGTYNEQFF
TRBJ2-7,TRBV7-2,-,-,TGTGCCAGCAGCTTAGCCAGGGAAAGGTACGAGCAGTACTTC,CASSLARERYEQYF
TRBJ1-1,TRBV25-1,once,-,TGTGCCAGCAGAATAGCGGATACAGCTTTCTTT,CASRIADTAFF
TRBJ2-7,TRBV7-2,-,-,TGTGCCAGCAGCTTACGGGCAGGGGAGTCATCCGAGCAGTACTTC,CASSLRAGESSEQYF
TRBJ1-5,TRBV7-9,-,-,TGTGCCAGCAGCCCAGGAGGGAGGGGCAATCAGCCCCAGCATTTT,CASSPGGRGNQPQHF
TRBJ2-1,TRBV7-8,-,-,TGTGCCAGCAGCTTATTTCTCCGGAGGGATGAGCAGTTCTTC,CASSLFLRRDEQFF
TRBJ1-5,TRBV7-9,-,-,TGTGCCAGCTCCGAGGCGCAGGGATATCAGCCCCAGCATTTT,CASSEAQGYQPQHF
TRBJ2-1,TRBV7-8,-,TRBD2,TGTGCCAGCAGCTTAGCCGGGACTAGCGGGGGGGCCGTCAATGAGCAGTTCTTC,CASSLAGTSGGAVNEQFF
TRBJ1-1,TRBV5-1,few,-,TGCGCCAGCAGCTTGGGACAGATAGCTTATGAAGCTTTCTTT,CASSLGQIAYEAFF
TRBJ1-1,TRBV11-1,few,-,TGTGCCAGCAAACCAAAAAAATACAGGGCCATGAACACTGAAGCTTTCTTT,CASKPKKYRAMNTEAFF
TRBJ2-1,TRBV6-1,-,-,TGTGCCAGCGGGACAAGCTCCTACAATGAGCAGTTCTTC,CASGTSSYNEQFF
TRBJ2-2,TRBV4-1,-,TRBD1,TGCGCCAGCAGCCAAGATTCCCAGGGGGCAACCGGGGAGCTGTTTTTT,CASSQDSQGATGELFF
TRBJ2-2,TRBV7-9,once,-,TGTGCCAGCAGCCACGGGGGACGTGACCCCGGGGAGCTGTTTTTT,CASSHGGRDPGELFF
TRBJ1-4,TRBV5-5,-,-,TGTGCCAGCAGCTTGGTACAGCTTAATGAAAAACTGTTTTTT,CASSLVQLNEKLFF
TRBJ2-7,TRBV6-5,-,-,TGTGCCAGCAGTTACTCGGAGGGTTTCTCCTACGAGCAGTACTTC,CASSYSEGFSYEQYF
TRBJ2-7,TRBV6-5,-,TRBD1,TGTGCCAGCAGTCCCTCGGGACAGGGGGCCGGCGAGCAGTACTTC,CASSPSGQGAGEQYF
TRBJ1-4,TRBV5-4,-,TRBD1,TGTGCCAGCCATATCAGGGGGCTGAGAGAAAAACTGTTTTTT,CASHIRGLREKLFF
TRBJ1-2,TRBV27,-,-,TGTGCCAGCAGGCAGGGGACCCTGGGCTACACCTTC,CASRQGTLGYTF
TRBJ2-3,TRBV19,-,-,TGTGCCAGTAGTATAGCCCCCCCGGCAGATACGCAGTATTTT,CASSIAPPADTQYF
TRBJ1-4,TRBV15,-,-,TGTGCCACCAGCAGAGATCCAGGTGAAAAACTGTTTTTT,CATSRDPGEKLFF
TRBJ2-2,TRBV2,-,-,TGTGCCAGCAGTGCACAGAGCACCGGGGAGCTGTTTTTT,CASSAQSTGELFF
TRBJ1-5,TRBV10-3,-,-,TGTGCCACCAAGGCCGGGGGGGAAAGCAATCAGCCCCAGCATTTT,CATKAGGESNQPQHF
TRBJ1-4,TRBV7-9,-,-,TGTGCCAGCAGCTCCTGGGGGGAAGGTGAAAAACTGTTTTTT,CASSSWGEGEKLFF
TRBJ1-5,TRBV18,-,-,TGTGCCAGCTCGCCGGGACGGGGGAATCAGCCCCAGCATTTT,CASSPGRGNQPQHF
TRBJ2-1,TRBV25-1,-,TRBD1,TGTGCCAGCAGTGAATCCGGGACAGGGGGCTTGCAGTTCTTC,CASSESGTGGLQFF
TRBJ2-2,TRBV9,-,TRBD2,TGTGCCAGCAGCGTAGACGGACTAGCGGGGGGGCCAACCGGGGAGCTGTTTTTT,CASSVDGLAGGPTGELFF
TRBJ1-1,TRBV5-6,-,-,TGTGCCAGCAGTTCGAGTTTGACTGAAGCTTTCTTT,CASSSSLTEAFF
TRBJ2-5,TRBV5-4,-,TRBD2,TGTGCCAGCAGCTTGGCGGGGGGACGGGAGACCCAGTACTTC,CASSLAGGRETQYF
TRBJ2-7,TRBV10-1,-,TRBD1,TGCGCCAGCAGGGTAGGACAGGGGGCCCACGAGCAGTACTTC,CASRVGQGAHEQYF
TRBJ1-1,TRBV2,-,-,TGTGCCAGCAGACCCAGAGACACCCCGAACACTGAAGCTTTCTTT,CASRPRDTPNTEAFF
TRBJ2-6,TRBV7-2,-,TRBD1,TGTGCCAGCAGCCACGCGGGACAGGGGTGGGGGGCCAACGTCCTGACTTTC,CASSHAGQGWGANVLTF
TRBJ2-7,TRBV7-3,few,-,TGTGCCAGCAGCTTAAGAGGTTACGAGCAGTACTTC,CASSLRGYEQYF
TRBJ1-4,TRBV5-1,once,TRBD1,TGCGCCAGCAGCGAAGGGACAGGGGATAATGAAAAACTGTTTTTT,CASSEGTGDNEKLFF
TRBJ2-5,TRBV5-8,once,-,TGTGCCAGCAGCTTGCGTGTTGCGGGGCTCGGGACCCAGTACTTC,CASSLRVAGLGTQYF
TRBJ1-1,TRBV10-3,-,TRBD1,TGTGCCATCAGTGAGCCGGGACAGGCATACACTGAAGCTTTCTTT,CAISEPGQAYTEAFF
TRBJ1-2,TRBV5-6,-,-,TGTGCCAGCAGCTTGGGGGACACTAACTATGGCTACACCTTC,CASSLGDTNYGYTF
TRBJ1-1,TRBV7-2,-,-,TGTGCCAGCAGCTTAGCCGCCGGGAACACTGAAGCTTTCTTT,CASSLAAGNTEAFF
TRBJ1-5,TRBV19,-,TRBD1,TGTGCCAGCGACAGGGGGCTCTATCAGCCCCAGCATTTT,CASDRGLYQPQHF
TRBJ2-7,TRBV9,-,-,TGTGCCAGCAGCGTAGAGGGGGGGGCGACCTACGAGCAGTACTTC,CASSVEGGATYEQYF
TRBJ1-3,TRBV30,-,-,TGTGCCGCGGTCCCGTGGGCTGGAAACACCATATATTTT,CAAVPWAGNTIYF
TRBJ1-1,TRBV7-2,-,-,TGTGCCAGCAGCTTAATGGGGCAGGGGACTGAAGCTTTCTTT,CASSLMGQGTEAFF
TRBJ1-5,TRBV6-5,-,-,TGTGCCAGCAGTTCTATCCGTAACAGCAATCAGCCCCAGCATTTT,CASSSIRNSNQPQHF
TRBJ1-1,TRBV18,few,-,TGTGCCAGCTCACTCATTCGGGAAATGATGAACACTGAAGCTTTCTTT,CASSLIREMMNTEAFF
TRBJ2-1,TRBV4-1,-,TRBD2,TGCGCCAGCAGCCAAGAGGGGACTAGCGGGGGTAGAAATGAGCAGTTCTTC,CASSQEGTSGGRNEQFF
TRBJ1-2,TRBV5-6,-,-,TGTGCCAGCAGCTTGACGGGGGACTATGGCTACACCTTC,CASSLTGDYGYTF
TRBJ2-2,TRBV27,-,-,TGTGCCAGCAGTGGCCGAGGGCAAATCGGGGAGCTGTTTTTT,CASSGRGQIGELFF
TRBJ1-5,TRBV7-2,-,-,TGTGCCAGCAGCCAGGGAACGAGCAATCAGCCCCAGCATTTT,CASSQGTSNQPQHF
TRBJ2-3,TRBV6-4,-,TRBD2,TGTGCCAGCAGTTGGACTAGCGGGGGCTCCCGGGATACGCAGTATTTT,CASSWTSGGSRDTQYF
TRBJ1-5,TRBV2,-,-,TGTGCCAGCAGTGATTCACGGACAGTTTATCAGCCCCAGCATTTT,CASSDSRTVYQPQHF
TRBJ1-1,TRBV30,once,-,TGTGCCTGGAGTGTGGGAGGGGCTGGTGAAGCTTTCTTT,CAWSVGGAGEAFF
TRBJ2-1,TRBV11-3,-,-,TGTGCCAGCAAACCCCACAGGGACCACAATGAGCAGTTCTTC,CASKPHRDHNEQFF
TRBJ1-1,TRBV6-4,-,-,TGTGCCAGCAGTGACGCGGTGAACACTGAAGCTTTCTTT,CASSDAVNTEAFF
TRBJ1-5,TRBV2,-,-,TGTGCCAGCAGTGAAGGCGGCATCAATCAGCCCCAGCATTTT,CASSEGGINQPQHF
TRBJ2-7,TRBV9,-,-,TGTGCCAGCAGCACGACTAGTTCTTACGAGCAGTACTTC,CASSTTSSYEQYF